Below are 14 T cell receptor beta chains sequenced from a single sample in a study of radiotherapy plus CTLA-4 blockade in lung cancer. TCRdb's copy holds only in-frame clones and misses some; the assay was immunoSEQ multiplex PCR. The data show roughly 54,000 clones, 65% to 85% seen once. The sample in question was peripheral blood, obtained from a patient treated with radiotherapy plus ipilimumab. Every receptor here comes from a human donor with non-small cell lung cancer who had a partial response to radiotherapy plus ipilimumab.

This chain uses TRBV9 with TRBJ2-7; 9 bases are shared with TRBD1. The length of the CDR3 is 16 residues. Germline V lookup: CDR1 SGDLS, CDR2 YYNGEE. Trimming at V came to 4 bases and at J to 4 bases, leaving 12 bases not matched to a gene. This CDR3 reads CASSPLLGTGLYEQYF. The CDR3 DNA follows: TGTGCCAGCAGCCCCCTGTTGGGGACAGGGTTGTACGAGCAGTACTTC.

The chain joins TRBV29-1 to TRBJ2-7, with a possible D match to TRBD1 (6 bases). Germline V CDR1 and CDR2: SQVTM, ANQGSEA. There are 12 residues in the CDR3. V was trimmed by 8 bases and J by 5 bases, leaving 16 bases between them. CDR3 sequence (DNA): TGCAGCATCTCCGACAGGCTCCACGAGCAGTACTTC. It is translated as CSISDRLHEQYF.

The gene calls are TRBV5-4 and TRBJ2-3; TRBD2 matches at 8 bases. The V gene end was trimmed by 2 bases and the J gene end by 0 bases; junction bases not matched to a gene: 8. This CDR3 is 17 amino acids long. The germline CDR1 and CDR2 sequences are SGHNT and YYREEE (reference sequence). The CDR3 region is CASSFRRGGSSTDTQYF. The CDR3 nucleotides are TGTGCCAGCAGCTTCAGACGGGGGGGATCTAGCACAGATACGCAGTATTTT.

The genes are TRBV7-2 and TRBJ1-4; D might be TRBD1 (6 bases). Per germline, CDR1 SGHTA and CDR2 FQGNSA. The V gene lost 6 bases and the J gene lost 2 bases, with 10 bases spanning the gap. CDR3 length: 14 amino acids. The CDR3: CASSLQGTNEKLFF. In nucleotides, the CDR3 is TGTGCCAGCAGTCTACAGGGCACTAATGAAAAACTGTTTTTT.

The rearrangement uses TRBV11-2 and TRBJ2-7, with TRBD2 matching over 7 bases. Per the germline V gene, CDR1 is SGHAT and CDR2 is FQNNGV. This CDR3 region has 14 residues. The J segment lost 2 bases and the V segment lost 3 bases, leaving 4 bases of the junction unmatched. The CDR3 DNA reads TGTGCCAGCAGCTTGGGGACTACCGCCTACGAGCAGTACTTC. The encoded protein is CASSLGTTAYEQYF.

The chain carries TRBV19 and TRBJ2-2; 7 bases fit TRBD1. V dropped 5 bases and J dropped 7; count of bases not matched to a gene: 10. Per germline, CDR1 LNHDA and CDR2 SQIVND (reference sequence). This CDR3 is 15 amino acids long. CDR3 sequence reads: CASSAERGRIGELFF. For the CDR3, the DNA is TGTGCCAGTAGTGCCGAGAGGGGGCGGATCGGGGAGCTGTTTTTT.

The chain employs TRBV4-3 and TRBJ1-1; D not resolved. V was cut by 7 bases and J by 3 bases, with 12 bases left in between. The CDR3 length is 13 residues. CDR1 is LGHNA and CDR2 is YSLEER in the germline V gene. Here the CDR3 reads CASKLRLHTEAFF. CDR3 nucleotide sequence: TGCGCCAGCAAACTCCGACTGCACACTGAAGCTTTCTTT.

The chain is built from TRBV28 and TRBJ2-2; 7 bases are a match to TRBD1. Germline-derived CDR1 and CDR2 are MDHEN and SYDVKM. The CDR3 is 14 residues long. V shed 8 bases and J 4 bases; nucleotides not matched to a gene: 7. CDR3 DNA: TGTGCCAGCCATAGACAGGGTACCACCGGGGAGCTGTTTTTT. Translating gives CASHRQGTTGELFF.

The genes are TRBV18 and TRBJ2-5; no firm D call. V shed 6 bases and J shed 5 bases, with 16 bases lying between them. CDR3 length: 14 amino acids. CDR1 and CDR2 from the germline V gene are KGHSH and LQKENI. In DNA form, the CDR3 reads TGTGCCAGCTCCTTAAGTGGCAGTCAGGAGACCCAGTACTTC. This translates into CASSLSGSQETQYF.

The chain has TRBV28 and TRBJ2-5; 12 positions match TRBD2. Germline V CDR1 and CDR2: MDHEN, SYDVKM. The junction had 4 bases not matched to a gene; V was cut back by 5 bases and J by 0 bases. CDR3 length: 16 amino acids. Here the CDR3 reads CASSHGTSGYQETQYF. In DNA form, the CDR3 reads TGTGCCAGCAGTCACGGGACTAGCGGGTACCAAGAGACCCAGTACTTC.

The chain joins TRBV19 to TRBJ2-3; perhaps TRBD2 as D (6 bases). V lost 6 bases, J lost 0 bases, and 13 bases lay in between. This CDR3 region has 15 residues. Germline V gene sequence: CDR1 LNHDA, CDR2 SQIVND (reference sequence). The CDR3 DNA is TGTGCCAGTAGGGCCTGGCGGGATAGCACAGATACGCAGTATTTT. It is translated as CASRAWRDSTDTQYF.

The chain has TRBV6-4 and TRBJ1-6; no reliable D call. Germline V lookup: CDR1 MRHNA, CDR2 SNTAGT. V was pared by 8 bases and J by 7 bases, with 6 bases between. This CDR3 comprises 11 residues. CDR3 loop: CASLSNSPLHF. The CDR3 DNA is TGTGCCAGCCTTTCGAATTCACCCCTCCACTTT.

The J gene is TRBJ1-6, the V gene TRBV29-1, with 7 bases aligning to TRBD1. V was clipped by 0 bases and J by 8 bases; unmatched bases: 1. CDR1 is SQVTM, CDR2 ANQGSEA, per germline. The CDR3 covers 13 residues. This chain's CDR3 is CSVEEGGDSPLHF. The CDR3 DNA reads TGCAGCGTTGAAGAAGGGGGCGATTCACCCCTCCACTTT.

The chain joins TRBV9 to TRBJ2-5; 15 bases fit TRBD2. With V trimmed by 0 bases and J by 4 bases, 10 bases remained unmatched. Per germline, CDR1 SGDLS and CDR2 YYNGEE. The CDR3 runs to 19 residues. In nucleotides, the CDR3 is TGTGCCAGCAGCGTAGGGTTGAGGGGACTAGCGGGGGGTCGAGAGACCCAGTACTTC. This codes for CASSVGLRGLAGGRETQYF.